These 13 T cell receptor beta chains came from one sample sequenced in a study of post-analysis software for immune sequencing data. Regarding the study as a whole: With TRBV5-6, TRBV5-1 and TRBV20-1 included, roughly five TRBV segments were more frequent in patients than in controls.

No cognate antigen is known for these TCRs. Researchers reported that TCR beta cDNA libraries carried unique molecular identifiers. TCRdb analysed the PCR reads with MiXCR anew, one entry per CDR3 protein. The repertoire holds 500,000 to 600,000 distinct CDR3 sequences, with about 44% as singletons. Sequenced material: blood. These receptors originate from a girl between 5 and 17 years old with multiple sclerosis.

This clonotype has a handful of counts. The genes are TRBV6-5 and TRBJ1-4; D ambiguous. The length of the CDR3 is 13 residues. Trimming pared 5 bases from V and 7 bases from J, leaving 11 bases between. Germline lookup yields CDR1 MNHEY and CDR2 SVGAGI. CDR3 in amino acids: CASSNAGGEKLFF. The DNA of the CDR3 is TGTGCCAGCAGTAATGCAGGCGGTGAAAAACTGTTTTTT.

In this sample, this clonotype turned up many times. A read error may account for a junction end that differs from germline. The gene calls are TRBV7-9 and TRBJ2-7; D uncertain. The CDR3 is 13 residues long. Germline CDR1 and CDR2: SEHNR and FQNEAQ (reference sequence). The CDR3 sequence: CASSLGSGREQYF. CDR3 DNA sequence: TGTGCCAGCAGTTTAGGAAGTGGGCGCGAGCAGTACTTC.

This clonotype was seen a few times. This chain links TRBV11-2 with TRBJ2-1; possibly TRBD1 or TRBD2 for D (6 bases each). The V end was cut by 4 bases, the J end by 2 bases, with 12 bases between. This CDR3 contains 15 residues. Germline V CDR1 and CDR2: SGHAT, FQNNGV. This CDR3 reads CASSSLRGAYNEQFF. The CDR3 region has the DNA TGTGCCAGCAGCTCTCTTAGGGGGGCCTACAATGAGCAGTTCTTC.

This rearrangement joins TRBV19 to TRBJ2-1; 9 bases line up with TRBD2. Germline V gene lookup returns CDR1 LNHDA and CDR2 SQIVND (reference sequence). With 6 bases clipped from V and 4 bases from J, the junction kept 4 bases outside the gene matches. This CDR3 has 14 residues. The CDR3: CASRLAGRYNEQFF. CDR3 nucleotide sequence: TGTGCCAGTAGGCTAGCGGGAAGGTACAATGAGCAGTTCTTC. Supplemented by reference TRBV19 and TRBJ2-1, the full variable domain reads DGGITQSPKYLFRKEGQNVTLSCEQNLNHDAMYWYRQDPGQGLRLIYYSQIVNDFQKGDIAEGYSVSREKKESFPLTVTSAQKNPTAFYLCASRLAGRYNEQFFGPGTRLTVL.

Concerning this clonotype: A much larger clone lies a single base off, so this may be a read error. This chain links TRBV6-1 with TRBJ2-1; a weak D match, TRBD1 (6 bases). This CDR3 is built from 13 residues. The germline CDR1 and CDR2 sequences are MNHNS and SASEGT. CDR3 residues: CTSSEGDPNEQFF. DNA of the CDR3: TGTACCAGCAGTGAGGGGGACCCCAATGAGCAGTTCTTC.

The chain is built from TRBV5-1 and TRBJ2-3, with 8 bases lining up with TRBD2. The V gene's germline CDR1 is SGHRS and CDR2 YFSETQ. V lost 0 bases, J lost 2 bases, and 5 bases stayed unmatched. This CDR3 comprises 16 residues. CDR3: CASSLGTSSYTDTQYF. In DNA, the CDR3 is TGCGCCAGCAGCTTGGGGACTAGCTCCTACACAGATACGCAGTATTTT.

The V call is TRBV5-1, the J call TRBJ1-2; D not certain. The CDR3 length is 15 residues. Per the germline V gene, CDR1 is SGHRS and CDR2 is YFSETQ. The V end lost 7 bases, the J end lost 0 bases, and 16 bases lay between the germline ends. The CDR3 reads CASRPVGLTNYGYTF. CDR3 nucleotide sequence: TGCGCCAGCCGCCCTGTGGGGTTGACTAACTATGGCTACACCTTC.

This sequence joins TRBV7-9 and TRBJ2-2; D is ambiguous. In germline, CDR1 is SEHNR, CDR2 FQNEAQ (reference sequence). This CDR3 is built from 13 residues. V dropped 2 bases and J dropped 2 bases, with 3 bases sitting between them. The CDR3 protein is CASSLSNTGELFF. DNA of the CDR3: TGTGCCAGCAGCTTAAGCAACACCGGGGAGCTGTTTTTT.

This clonotype was observed a handful of times. The chain combines TRBV6-1 with TRBJ2-1; D perhaps matches TRBD2 (6 bases). Germline V gene data show CDR1 as MNHNS and CDR2 as SASEGT. The CDR3 contains 16 residues. The germline V and J ends were trimmed by 4 bases and 0 bases, with 13 bases remaining between them. CDR3 loop: CASSVHLATSYNEQFF. The CDR3 coding sequence is TGTGCCAGCAGTGTCCATCTAGCGACCTCCTACAATGAGCAGTTCTTC.

V and J are TRBV13 and TRBJ2-7; 7 bases fit TRBD1. Trimming took 0 bases from V and 2 from J; bases not matched to a gene: 10. Per the germline V gene, CDR1 is PRHDT and CDR2 is FYEKMQ (reference sequence). There are 17 residues in the CDR3. This CDR3 reads CASSLGAYRGRTYEQYF. Written as DNA, the CDR3 is TGTGCCAGCAGCTTAGGGGCCTACAGGGGAAGGACCTACGAGCAGTACTTC.

The chain employs TRBV5-5 and TRBJ1-2; D possibly corresponds to TRBD1 (5 bases). Trimming pared 2 bases from V and 4 bases from J, leaving 18 bases between. The V gene's germline CDR1 is SGHKS and CDR2 YYEKEE (reference sequence). The CDR3 sequence is 16 residues long. CDR3 residues: CASSFTEARRGYGYTF. Here the CDR3 DNA reads TGTGCCAGCAGCTTTACAGAGGCCCGAAGGGGCTATGGCTACACCTTC.

The genes are TRBV20-1 and TRBJ2-5; D tentatively reads TRBD1 or TRBD2 (5 bases each). The CDR3 extends over 16 amino acids. Germline CDR1 is DFQATT and CDR2 is SNEGSKA (reference sequence). Trimming shortened V by 0 bases and J by 2 bases, and 16 bases separated the two germline ends. The CDR3 protein is CSARDLLRGAQETQYF. In DNA form, the CDR3 reads TGCAGTGCTAGAGACCTCCTTCGAGGGGCTCAAGAGACCCAGTACTTC.

The chain is built from TRBV7-9 and TRBJ1-4; D remains ambiguous. The CDR3 is made up of 13 amino acids. The germline V and J ends were trimmed by 4 bases and 5 bases, with 8 bases remaining between them. CDR1 and CDR2 (germline): SEHNR, FQNEAQ (reference sequence). CDR3 region: CASSYDTNEKLFF. The CDR3 DNA sequence: TGTGCCAGCAGCTACGACACCAATGAAAAACTGTTTTTT.